These 14 T cell receptor beta chains came from one sample sequenced in a study of glioma-infiltrating T cells after dendritic cell vaccination. Measured with immunoSEQ multiplex PCR; TCRdb has only the in-frame clones, and not every one. The sample contains around 100,000 clones, roughly 81% of which appear only once. The sequencing used blood, collected before dendritic cell vaccination. The receptors were gathered from a human donor with glioblastoma.

The CDR3 here is CASSEVVRGTEAFF. The DNA for the CDR3 is TGTGCCAGCAGTGAAGTGGTACGGGGGACTGAAGCTTTCTTT. V and J are TRBV6-1 and TRBJ1-1, with D perhaps TRBD1 (5 bases). Between the trimmed V and J ends, which lost 1 base and 5 bases, there was a span of 11 bases. Germline V gene sequence: CDR1 MNHNS, CDR2 SASEGT. This CDR3 comprises 14 residues.

The V gene is TRBV6-5, the J gene TRBJ1-1; TRBD1 aligns across 8 bases. The CDR3 is made up of 13 amino acids. CDR1 is MNHEY and CDR2 is SVGAGI in the germline V gene. V shed 8 bases, J shed 6 bases, and the junction held 8 bases outside the gene matches. Here the CDR3 reads CASGGRGRSEAFF. In nucleotides, the CDR3 is TGTGCCAGCGGTGGCAGGGGGCGTTCTGAAGCTTTCTTT.

This clone is a singleton in its sample. This sequence joins TRBV12-5 and TRBJ2-5, with TRBD1 matching 8 bases. CDR1 is LGHNT and CDR2 is FRNRAP in the germline V gene. The CDR3 length is 15 residues. The J segment lost 5 bases and the V segment lost 0 bases, leaving 5 bases of the junction unmatched. Here the CDR3 reads CASGLVPGQAETQYF. The CDR3 DNA follows: TGTGCTAGTGGTTTGGTACCGGGACAGGCGGAGACCCAGTACTTC.

The J gene is TRBJ1-2, the V gene TRBV19, with 10 bases identical to TRBD1. The V and J ends lost 3 bases and 0 bases, in that order; junction bases with no gene match: 1. This CDR3 is 15 amino acids long. Germline lookup yields CDR1 LNHDA and CDR2 SQIVND (reference sequence). The CDR3 nucleotides are TGTGCCAGTAGTATCGGACAGGGGGCTAACTATGGCTACACCTTC. Translation gives CASSIGQGANYGYTF.

This clone was found once. The chain is built from TRBV19 and TRBJ1-5; tentatively, D is TRBD1 (5 bases). Germline V CDR1 and CDR2: LNHDA, SQIVND (reference sequence). V lost 1 base to trimming and J lost 0 bases, with 7 bases between them. The CDR3 is 15 amino acids. CDR3 nucleotide sequence: TGTGCCAGTAGTATAGGGGGCGCTAGCAATCAGCCCCAGCATTTT. Its translation: CASSIGGASNQPQHF.

The chain couples TRBV2 to TRBJ1-2; TRBD1 is a possible D gene (6 bases). This CDR3 has 12 amino acids. CDR1 SNHLY and CDR2 FYNNEI come from the germline V gene. V lost 6 bases to trimming and J lost 7 bases, with 12 bases between them. CDR3 region: CASRVDRIGYTF. Written as DNA, the CDR3 is TGTGCCAGCAGGGTTGACAGGATTGGCTACACCTTC. The variable domain in full, with the rest retrieved from reference TRBV2 and TRBJ1-2, is EPEVTQTPSHQVTQMGQEVILRCVPISNHLYFYWYRQILGQKVEFLVSFYNNEISEKSEIFDDQFSVERPDGSNFTLKIRSTKLEDSAMYFCASRVDRIGYTFGSGTRLTVV.

This clone was detected once. The gene calls are TRBV11-2 and TRBJ2-7; possible D gene TRBD2, 7 bases. Deletions cut 4 bases from V and 0 bases from J, with 19 bases between. The CDR3 runs to 17 residues. Germline-derived CDR1 and CDR2 are SGHAT and FQNNGV. CDR3 sequence: CASSSVRRGGYSYEQYF. The CDR3 coding sequence is TGTGCCAGCAGCTCAGTCCGGCGCGGGGGCTACTCCTACGAGCAGTACTTC.

This clone was detected a few times. This sequence joins TRBV5-4 and TRBJ1-2; D is perhaps TRBD1 (5 bases). The CDR3 runs 13 residues. The V and J ends lost 4 bases and 5 bases respectively, with 12 bases between them. Germline V gene lookup returns CDR1 SGHNT and CDR2 YYREEE (reference sequence). CDR3 nucleotides: TGTGCCAGCAGCCTTGGGACTGCATATGGCTACACCTTC. As protein: CASSLGTAYGYTF.

This clone was recorded only once. In the same sample, other DNA sequences code for this CDR3. This chain connects TRBV29-1 to TRBJ2-7, with D unclear. V gave up 4 bases and J gave up 5 bases, with 12 bases separating them. The CDR3 is made up of 12 amino acids. Per germline, CDR1 SQVTM and CDR2 ANQGSEA. CDR3 region: CSVVRPSNEQYF. CDR3 nucleotides: TGCAGCGTTGTCAGGCCGTCGAACGAGCAGTACTTC.

This clone has a handful of counts. This chain uses TRBV2 with TRBJ1-4, with a possible D match to TRBD1 (5 bases). Germline CDR1 SNHLY, CDR2 FYNNEI. Trimming pared 1 base from V and 3 bases from J, leaving 9 bases between. The CDR3 sequence is 15 residues long. CDR3 coding DNA: TGTGCCAGCAGTGAAGTCAGGGTGGCTAATGAAAAACTGTTTTTT. Encoded protein: CASSEVRVANEKLFF.

The rearrangement links TRBV2 to TRBJ2-1; 10 positions match TRBD2. The CDR3 contains 14 residues. Losses at the gene ends were 7 bases for V and 10 bases for J; bases not matched to a gene: 10. CDR1 and CDR2 (germline): SNHLY, FYNNEI. Here the CDR3 DNA reads TGTGCCAGCAAGCGCCTAGCGGGGGTTGGAGAGCAGTTCTTC. It is translated as CASKRLAGVGEQFF.

The chain couples TRBV15 to TRBJ2-1, with 10 bases aligning to TRBD1. The ends lost 6 bases at V and 4 bases at J; junction bases unmatched: 9. CDR1 LNHNV and CDR2 YYDKDF come from the germline V gene (reference sequence). The CDR3 is made up of 16 amino acids. CDR3 coding DNA: TGTGCCACCAGTCCTAGGGGGGACAGGGGTTACAATGAGCAGTTCTTC. It is translated as CATSPRGDRGYNEQFF.

The chain employs TRBV30 and TRBJ2-3, with TRBD2 matching 8 bases. The germline CDR1 and CDR2 sequences are GTSNPN and SVGIG (reference sequence). The CDR3 length is 14 residues. The ends lost 4 bases at V and 1 base at J; junction bases unmatched: 4. CDR3 sequence reads: CAWTYSGGTDTQYF. CDR3 DNA sequence: TGTGCCTGGACATATAGCGGGGGCACAGATACGCAGTATTTT.

This clone was observed a handful of times. As DNA, the CDR3 is TGTGCCAGCAGTTACGCCTCCGGGACATATGGCTACACCTTC. Its protein is CASSYASGTYGYTF. This chain joins TRBV6-6 and TRBJ1-2; TRBD1 might be the D (6 bases). CDR3 length equals 14 residues. The germline V gene encodes CDR1 MNHNY and CDR2 SVGAGI (reference sequence). The V and J ends lost 2 bases and 5 bases respectively, with 12 bases between them.